Listed below are T cell receptor beta chains from one sample, sequenced in a study of long-term antiretroviral therapy in people with HIV. Sequencing was performed with immunoSEQ multiplex PCR; in TCRdb, only in-frame clones are kept and a portion is missing. The sample carries about 29,000 clones, more than 85% recorded once. Sequences were derived from unsorted PBMCs, sampled approximately 5 years before starting antiretroviral therapy. These receptor sequences come from a man in his fifties with HIV. CDR3s include the opening cysteine and the closing phenylalanine or tryptophan. D genes are given only for firm matches. Clone size is not always given. Where it is, it says once, few, many or a class for expanded clones.

j_call d_call v_call clone_size cdr3_aa cdr3_nt
TRBJ1-1 . TRBV7-9 . CASSLVGQGIKAFF TGTGCCAGCAGCTTAGTAGGTCAGGGGATTAAAGCTTTCTTT
TRBJ2-7 . TRBV19 . CASSIDRGREQYF TGTGCCAGTAGTATAGATCGAGGGAGGGAGCAGTACTTC
TRBJ2-1 . TRBV28 . CASSLQGPNEQFF TGTGCCAGCAGTCTACAAGGACCCAATGAGCAGTTCTTC
TRBJ2-7 TRBD1 TRBV19 . CATAGQDRGRHEQYF TGTGCCACCGCGGGCCAGGACAGGGGGCGCCACGAGCAGTACTTC
TRBJ2-5 . TRBV14 . CASSQERVLETQYF TGTGCCAGCAGCCAAGAACGGGTGTTGGAGACCCAGTACTTC
TRBJ2-7 . TRBV7-2 . CASSLAGGYEQYF TGTGCCAGCAGCTTAGCGGGGGGCTACGAGCAGTACTTC
TRBJ2-3 . TRBV9 . CASSRADTQYF TGTGCCAGCAGCCGTGCAGATACGCAGTATTTT
TRBJ2-7 TRBD2 TRBV11-2 . CASSPGGSYEQYF TGTGCCAGCAGCCCCGGGGGGTCCTACGAGCAGTACTTC
TRBJ2-7 . TRBV7-8 once CASSFRRGPSPTYEQYF TGTGCCAGCAGCTTTAGGCGGGGCCCGTCCCCCACCTACGAGCAGTACTTC
TRBJ1-2 . TRBV5-4 . CASSLDGFYGYTF TGTGCCAGCAGCTTGGACGGCTTCTATGGCTACACCTTC
TRBJ1-1 . TRBV27 . CASSYRGGTEAFF TGTGCCAGCAGTTATAGGGGGGGCACTGAAGCTTTCTTT
TRBJ2-3 . TRBV7-3 . CASSLLGPGADTQYF TGTGCCAGCAGCCTCTTGGGGCCAGGGGCAGATACGCAGTATTTT
TRBJ2-7 . TRBV5-1 . CASSSGQPSREQYF TGCGCCAGCAGCTCCGGACAGCCCTCCCGGGAGCAGTACTTC
TRBJ2-2 . TRBV7-9 . CASSLGDWGLAVSAGELFF TGTGCCAGCAGCTTAGGGGATTGGGGGCTAGCGGTGTCCGCCGGGGAGCTGTTTTTT
TRBJ2-7 . TRBV18 . CASSPASDYEQYF TGTGCCAGCTCACCAGCAAGCGACTACGAGCAGTACTTC
TRBJ1-3 TRBD1 TRBV28 once CASSSTGVNGNTIYF TGTGCCAGCAGTTCGACAGGGGTCAATGGAAACACCATATATTTT
TRBJ1-1 . TRBV6-5 . CASSSSTGTEAFF TGTGCCAGCAGTTCCTCGACCGGGACTGAAGCTTTCTTT
TRBJ2-3 . TRBV6-5 . CASSYQMAGGADTQYF TGTGCCAGCAGTTACCAGATGGCAGGGGGGGCAGATACGCAGTATTTT
TRBJ1-5 . TRBV4-3 . CASSQERGTGPQHF TGCGCCAGCAGCCAAGAGAGAGGAACGGGGCCCCAGCATTTT
TRBJ2-7 TRBD2 TRBV5-5 . CASSLTIRLAVQYF TGTGCCAGCAGCCTCACTATAAGACTAGCAGTGCAGTACTTC
TRBJ1-1 . TRBV28 . CASSLSPWVEAFF TGTGCCAGCAGTTTATCCCCTTGGGTTGAAGCTTTCTTT
TRBJ1-5 . TRBV7-2 . CASSYPGTQWSNQPQHF TGTGCCAGCAGCTACCCAGGGACGCAATGGAGCAATCAGCCCCAGCATTTT
TRBJ2-2 TRBD1 TRBV27 . CASSPRTGKGGELFF TGTGCCAGCAGTCCGAGGACAGGGAAGGGCGGGGAGCTGTTTTTT
TRBJ2-7 TRBD1 TRBV29-1 . CSGQGNGPYEQYF TGCAGCGGACAGGGGAACGGTCCCTACGAGCAGTACTTC
TRBJ1-1 . TRBV23-1 . CASRPGTHYGEDTEAFF TGCGCCAGCAGGCCCGGGACTCACTACGGTGAGGACACTGAAGCTTTCTTT
TRBJ2-1 . TRBV9 . CASSVVGVSYNEQFF TGTGCCAGCAGCGTAGTGGGCGTTTCCTACAATGAGCAGTTCTTC
TRBJ2-2 . TRBV5-1 . CASSVDSNTGELFF TGCGCCAGCAGCGTGGACAGTAACACCGGGGAGCTGTTTTTT
TRBJ1-2 . TRBV18 . CASSPPSQQNYGYTF TGTGCCAGCTCACCACCTTCACAGCAGAACTATGGCTACACCTTC
TRBJ2-1 . TRBV30 . CAWSIRGGEQFF TGTGCCTGGAGTATCAGGGGCGGGGAGCAGTTCTTC
TRBJ2-3 TRBD2 TRBV6-5 . CASTLGGGASDTQYF TGTGCCAGCACATTAGGCGGGGGGGCGTCGGATACGCAGTATTTT
TRBJ2-7 TRBD1 TRBV5-6 . CASSYRQGSSYEQYF TGTGCCAGCAGCTATCGACAGGGAAGCTCCTACGAGCAGTACTTC
TRBJ2-2 . TRBV18 . CASSPGPSFGELFF TGTGCCAGCTCACCGGGACCGTCGTTCGGGGAGCTGTTTTTT
TRBJ1-5 . TRBV5-6 . CASSLALGNQPQHF TGTGCCAGCAGCTTGGCCTTAGGCAATCAGCCCCAGCATTTT
TRBJ2-1 . TRBV5-1 . CASSLRGFSEQFF TGCGCCAGCAGCTTGAGAGGGTTCAGTGAGCAGTTCTTC
TRBJ2-1 . TRBV2 once CASTAALGYNEQFF TGTGCCAGCACCGCCGCCCTCGGATACAATGAGCAGTTCTTC
TRBJ2-5 TRBD2 TRBV7-9 . CASSPVWTSGRIGETQYF TGTGCCAGCAGCCCGGTTTGGACTAGCGGGAGGATAGGGGAGACCCAGTACTTC